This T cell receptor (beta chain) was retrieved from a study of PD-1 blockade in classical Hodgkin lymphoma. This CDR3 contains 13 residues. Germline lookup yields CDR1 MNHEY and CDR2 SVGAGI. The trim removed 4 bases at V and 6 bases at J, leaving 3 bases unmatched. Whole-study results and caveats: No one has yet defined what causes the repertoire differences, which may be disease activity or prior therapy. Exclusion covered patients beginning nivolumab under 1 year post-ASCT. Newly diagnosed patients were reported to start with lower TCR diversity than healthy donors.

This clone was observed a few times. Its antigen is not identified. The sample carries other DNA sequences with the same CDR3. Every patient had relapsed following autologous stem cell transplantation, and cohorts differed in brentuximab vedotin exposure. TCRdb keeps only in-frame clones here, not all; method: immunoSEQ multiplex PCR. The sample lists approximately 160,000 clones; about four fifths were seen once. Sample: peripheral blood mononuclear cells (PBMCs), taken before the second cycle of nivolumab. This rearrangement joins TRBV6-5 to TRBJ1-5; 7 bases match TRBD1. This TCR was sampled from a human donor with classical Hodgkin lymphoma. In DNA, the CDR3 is TGTGCCAGCAGTTCCTACAGGGGTCAGCCCCAGCATTTT. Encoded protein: CASSSYRGQPQHF.